The source of this T cell receptor beta chain is a study of shared clonotypes between healthy human individuals. For the study at large: The plates for each donor numbered three CD4 naive, three CD4 memory, two CD8 naive and one CD8 memory.

The V gene's germline CDR1 is SGHTA and CDR2 FQGNSA. CDR3 length equals 15 residues. Deletions cut 5 bases from V and 3 bases from J, with 15 bases between. Data came from immunoSEQ multiplex PCR; TCRdb stores just in-frame clones and leaves some out. The top ten hold roughly 1.4% of the sample, which has roughly 1 million clones, approximately 76% seen once. The chain uses TRBV7-2 and TRBJ2-3; D tentatively reads TRBD1 or TRBD2 (5 bases each). The sequenced sample consisted of memory CD4+ T cells sorted from blood. Subset specified: CD45RA-negative fraction. The receptor comes from a man aged 18 to 29 in good health. The CDR3 DNA reads as TGTGCCAGCAGCCCGGGGACCCTGGTAACAGATACGCAGTATTTT. Amino acid sequence: CASSPGTLVTDTQYF.